This TCR beta chain was sequenced during a study of T-cell memory formation after mild COVID-19. Study information: Each donor largely had its own TCR clusters. Broader study findings: A balance of CD4 and CD8 characterized clones contracting day 15 to 85, whereas later expanders leaned CD4+.

This CDR3 is 12 amino acids long. The V end was cut by 1 base, the J end by 9 bases, with 7 bases between. Looked up from germline, CDR1 is MDHEN and CDR2 is SYDVKM. Points on this clonotype: Its antigen remains unknown.

Barcoded TCR alpha and TCR beta cDNA libraries with UMIs came from 5'RACE using constant-segment primers. TCRdb reanalysed the 5' RACE reads using MiXCR and keeps one entry per CDR3 protein. The sample contains under 200,000 distinct CDR3 sequences, 10% to 15% of which appear only once. Input material: PBMCs or a T cell subset sorted from them (not recorded which). The clonotype comes from a man younger than 35 who had mild COVID-19 (a few samples of this study predate the infection). Cell type and time point are not known. V gene TRBV28 combines with J gene TRBJ1-5; D remains ambiguous. The CDR3 here is CASSLSGMPQHF. CDR3 nucleotide sequence: TGTGCCAGCAGTTTATCCGGTATGCCCCAGCATTTT.